The 2 T cell receptor beta chains in this list originate from one sample, sequenced in a study of blood T cell repertoires in COVID-19. Some clones are missing from TCRdb's copy, which holds only in-frame ones; the method was immunoSEQ multiplex PCR. The profile shows about 300,000 clones, roughly 89% of them singletons. Sequenced input: PBMCs or T cells enriched from blood (not recorded which). The receptors were sampled from a woman in her 50s who had been exposed to COVID-19.

The chain carries TRBV30 and TRBJ2-2, with D possibly matching TRBD1 (5 bases). CDR1 is GTSNPN and CDR2 is SVGIG in the germline V gene (reference sequence). Trimming left V 0 bases short and J 1 base short, with 12 bases between. The CDR3 is 16 residues long. Here the CDR3 reads CAWSVLGQVNTGELFF. CDR3 sequence (DNA): TGTGCCTGGAGTGTCTTGGGGCAGGTGAACACCGGGGAGCTGTTTTTT.

CDR3 bases: TGCGCCAGCAGCTGGATCGGGGACAGGGGGGACTATGGCTACACCTTC. Its translation is CASSWIGDRGDYGYTF. The gene calls are TRBV5-1 and TRBJ1-2; 11 bases line up with TRBD1. The germline V gene has CDR1 SGHRS and CDR2 YFSETQ. V shed 3 bases, J shed 3 bases, and the junction held 7 bases outside the gene matches. The CDR3 consists of 16 residues.